The clone carrying this T cell receptor (beta chain) has more than one count but fewer than ten. No antigen is known for it. TCR alpha and beta CDR3 regions were amplified from RNA using iRepertoire nested multiplex PCR. TCRdb fed the multiplex PCR reads into MiXCR, producing one record per CDR3 protein. The sample carries about 400,000 distinct CDR3 sequences, more than 35% recorded once. The data were obtained in a study of glioma-infiltrating T cells. Study context: Samples included WHO grade II oligodendrogliomas or astrocytomas and initial-diagnosis grade IV glioblastomas. Blood libraries targeted roughly 4.5- to 10-fold coverage of roughly 1 million T cells. Study-level results: CDR3 overlap between tissue and blood was very small. Above-expected tissue-blood divergence occurred in all gliomas, most in low-grade ones.

The CDR3 runs 14 residues. Germline V lookup: CDR1 MNHEY, CDR2 SMNVEV (reference sequence). Trimming removed 7 bases at V and 2 bases at J, with 15 bases between. This TCR derives from a human donor with low-grade glioma or glioblastoma, undergoing nonglioma brain surgery, or in good health (not recorded which). The sequenced sample was glioma tissue, nonneoplastic brain tissue, or PBMCs (not recorded which). The V call is TRBV27, the J call TRBJ2-7; D might be TRBD1 or TRBD2, each matching 5 bases. The CDR3 nucleotides read TGTGCCAGCAACTCCCGGGACGGCGCCTACGAGCAGTACTTC. Its translation is CASNSRDGAYEQYF.